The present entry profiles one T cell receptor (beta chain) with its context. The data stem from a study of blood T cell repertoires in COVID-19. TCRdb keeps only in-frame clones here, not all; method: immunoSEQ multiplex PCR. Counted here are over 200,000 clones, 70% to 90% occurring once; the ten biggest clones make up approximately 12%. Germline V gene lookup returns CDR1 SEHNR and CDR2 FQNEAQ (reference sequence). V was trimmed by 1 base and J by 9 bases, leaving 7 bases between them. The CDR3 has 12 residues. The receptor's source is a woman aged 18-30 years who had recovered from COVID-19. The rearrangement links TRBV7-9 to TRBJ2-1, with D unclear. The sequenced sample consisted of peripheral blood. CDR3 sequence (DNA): TGTGCCAGCAGCTTAGGGGCGCGTGAGCAGTTCTTC. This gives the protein CASSLGAREQFF. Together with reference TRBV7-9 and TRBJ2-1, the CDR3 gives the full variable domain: DTGVSQNPRHKITKRGQNVTFRCDPISEHNRLYWYRQTLGQGPEFLTYFQNEAQLEKSRLLSDRFSAERPKGSFSTLEIQRTEQGDSAMYLCASSLGAREQFFGPGTRLTVL.